What follows are 14 T cell receptor beta chains derived from one specimen sequenced in a study of CD8 T cells in Susac syndrome. RNA totalling about 0.45 to 1 ug underwent reverse transcription with random hexamers. A single record per CDR3 protein comes from TCRdb applying MiXCR to the immunoSEQ multiplex PCR reads. The sample has 100,000 to 150,000 distinct CDR3 sequences; 90% to 95% are singletons. The specimen was CD8+ T cells from PBMCs. The receptors shown here come from a human donor with multiple sclerosis.

This clonotype was detected once. The chain carries TRBV9 and TRBJ2-6; D is unresolved. The CDR3 spans 15 residues. Germline V gene lookup returns CDR1 SGDLS and CDR2 YYNGEE. V lost 0 bases and J 4 bases, leaving 8 bases between the germline ends. For the CDR3, the DNA is TGTGCCAGCAGCGTAGAAGGGTTAGGGGCCAACGTCCTGACTTTC. Protein: CASSVEGLGANVLTF.

This clonotype has just one count. J is TRBJ2-5 and V is TRBV3-1; the D gene is possibly TRBD1 (5 bases). V gave up 3 bases and J gave up 5 bases, with 13 bases separating them. Germline values: CDR1 LGHDT, CDR2 YNNKEL (reference sequence). This CDR3 region has 14 residues. The CDR3 is CASSHPGFRETQYF. CDR3 nucleotides: TGTGCCAGCAGCCATCCAGGGTTCCGGGAGACCCAGTACTTC.

This chain links TRBV29-1 with TRBJ1-2; the D is unclear. Germline V gene lookup returns CDR1 SQVTM and CDR2 ANQGSEA. CDR3 length: 14 amino acids. The V gene lost 4 bases and the J gene lost 3 bases, with 15 bases spanning the gap. The CDR3 is CSVVPGGPDYGYTF. In nucleotides, the CDR3 is TGCAGCGTTGTGCCGGGAGGCCCTGACTATGGCTACACCTTC.

The rearrangement uses TRBV7-8 and TRBJ1-1; 7 bases line up with TRBD1. The CDR3 loop spans 15 amino acids. CDR1 SGHVS and CDR2 FQNEAQ come from the germline V gene. The junction had 10 bases not matched to a gene; V was cut back by 5 bases and J by 4 bases. DNA for the CDR3: TGTGCCAGCAGCCCTAACAGGGGACTGGGCACTGAAGCTTTCTTT. It yields the protein CASSPNRGLGTEAFF.

This rearrangement joins TRBV10-3 to TRBJ2-5; TRBD1 aligns across 9 bases. Germline CDR1 is ENHRY and CDR2 is SYGVKD. The CDR3 runs 13 residues. J lost 4 bases, V lost 6 bases, and 3 bases had no gene match. This chain's CDR3 is CAIRGTGPETQYF. CDR3 bases: TGTGCCATCAGGGGGACAGGGCCAGAGACCCAGTACTTC.

The V gene is TRBV4-1, the J gene TRBJ2-1; a possible D gene is TRBD2 (6 bases). Trimming cost V 1 base and J 0 bases, with 7 bases left between them. CDR1 and CDR2 from the germline V gene are MGHRA and YSYEKL. This CDR3 region has 15 residues. The CDR3: CASSQAGDSYNEQFF. In DNA form, the CDR3 reads TGCGCCAGCAGCCAAGCGGGGGACTCCTACAATGAGCAGTTCTTC.

The rearrangement uses TRBV7-3 and TRBJ2-3; 12 nucleotides line up with TRBD2. In germline, CDR1 is SGHTA, CDR2 FQGTGA. The CDR3 extends over 15 amino acids. Trimming cost V 3 bases and J 4 bases; bases outside gene matches: 2. In DNA, the CDR3 is TGTGCCAGCAGCTTGACTAGCGGGAGAGCAGATACGCAGTATTTT. It yields the protein CASSLTSGRADTQYF.

This sequence joins TRBV6-1 and TRBJ1-1; D perhaps matches TRBD1 (5 bases). V dropped 10 bases and J dropped 1 base, with 16 bases sitting between them. The CDR3 contains 14 residues. CDR1 is MNHNS and CDR2 is SASEGT in the germline V gene. The CDR3 protein is CATLIRGWNTEAFF. Here the CDR3 DNA reads TGTGCCACCCTGATTCGGGGGTGGAACACTGAAGCTTTCTTT.

This chain uses TRBV12-3 or TRBV12-4 with TRBJ2-2; no firm D call. The V end lost 6 bases, the J end lost 0 bases, and 14 bases lay between the germline ends. The CDR3 is 16 amino acids. The CDR3 DNA sequence: TGTGCCAGCAGCCCCCGGTCTCGGTCGAACACCGGGGAGCTGTTTTTT. Translated: CASSPRSRSNTGELFF.

The rearrangement joins TRBV4-1 to TRBJ1-1; D is possibly TRBD1 (6 bases). Trimming left V 4 bases short and J 3 bases short, with 9 bases between. This CDR3 contains 13 residues. The germline gives CDR1 MGHRA, CDR2 YSYEKL. The chain's CDR3 is CASSRGQYTEAFF. The CDR3 DNA reads as TGCGCCAGCAGCCGCGGACAGTACACTGAAGCTTTCTTT.

The CDR3 region is CASSLGLDYTF. CDR3 nucleotides: TGTGCCAGCAGTTTAGGGTTGGACTACACCTTC. The rearrangement uses TRBV12-3 or TRBV12-4 and TRBJ1-2; no reliable D call. V was clipped by 1 base and J by 10 bases, with 7 bases between them. The CDR3 totals 11 residues.

J is TRBJ1-1 and V is TRBV12-3 or TRBV12-4, with D unclear. The length of the CDR3 is 15 residues. Trimming removed 7 bases from V and 1 base from J, with 16 bases in between. This chain's CDR3 is CASTNPGITNTEAFF. CDR3 in DNA: TGTGCCAGCACCAATCCCGGGATCACGAACACTGAAGCTTTCTTT.

The chain uses TRBV4-1 and TRBJ2-7; the match to TRBD2 covers 10 bases. In germline, CDR1 is MGHRA, CDR2 YSYEKL. The CDR3 is 16 residues long. J lost 3 bases, V lost 4 bases, and 9 bases had no gene match. The CDR3 DNA follows: TGCGCCAGCAGCCCCGGAATCGGACTAGCGGTCTACGAGCAGTACTTC. It yields the protein CASSPGIGLAVYEQYF.

The J gene is TRBJ2-1, the V gene TRBV13, with 7 bases fitting TRBD1. The ends lost 1 base at V and 6 bases at J; junction bases unmatched: 9. The germline gives CDR1 PRHDT, CDR2 FYEKMQ (reference sequence). CDR3 length: 16 amino acids. CDR3 DNA sequence: TGTGCCAGCAGCTTAGTCCGTCAGGGGGTAGGCAATGAGCAGTTCTTC. It codes for CASSLVRQGVGNEQFF.